These 18 T cell receptor beta chains were sequenced from one sample in a study of blood T cell repertoires in COVID-19 (dated by TCRdb to 2018 to 2021). Receptor amplification or capture employed the immunoSEQ multiplex PCR assay. Held by TCRdb, this immuneACCESS table contains in-frame sequences only and omits some clones. Under half of the omission traces to an unresolved V gene where checked; the cause of the rest is unknown. Here the sample has about 250,000 clones; 65% to 85% occur a single time. Together, the top ten hold roughly 7.9% of the sample. The specimen sequenced was peripheral blood. These TCRs come from a woman older than 75 with acute or convalescent COVID-19.

This clone was recorded only once. The chain carries TRBV14 and TRBJ1-1, with TRBD1 identical over 7 bases. The CDR3 runs 15 residues. Trimming took 3 bases from V and 1 from J; bases not matched to a gene: 5. Germline V lookup: CDR1 SGHDN, CDR2 FVKESK. As DNA, the CDR3 is TGTGCCAGCAGCCACTCGACAGGGAAGAACACTGAAGCTTTCTTT. The encoded protein is CASSHSTGKNTEAFF.

The J gene is TRBJ1-2, the V gene TRBV5-1, with 10 positions matching TRBD1. Germline lookup yields CDR1 SGHRS and CDR2 YFSETQ. The CDR3 is 14 residues long. V lost 3 bases, J lost 8 bases, and 7 bases stayed unmatched. This CDR3 reads CASSSLGTGEGYTF. CDR3 nucleotide sequence: TGCGCCAGCAGCTCCCTCGGGACAGGGGAAGGCTACACCTTC.

In this sample, this clone turned up a few times. The chain links TRBV6-6 to TRBJ1-1; maybe TRBD1 (5 bases). Trimming took 10 bases from V and 3 from J, leaving 9 bases between them. The germline gives CDR1 MNHNY, CDR2 SVGAGI (reference sequence). The CDR3 length is 11 residues. The CDR3 loop reads CATWGDTEAFF. The CDR3 DNA reads as TGTGCCACTTGGGGCGACACTGAAGCTTTCTTT.

This chain links TRBV27 with TRBJ1-6; 8 bases are shared with TRBD1. The CDR3 sequence is 12 residues long. Looked up from germline, CDR1 is MNHEY and CDR2 is SMNVEV (reference sequence). V lost 8 bases, J lost 10 bases, and 4 bases stayed unmatched. The CDR3 coding sequence is TGTGCCAGCCAGGGGGCCATCTCACCCCTCCACTTT. Amino acids: CASQGAISPLHF.

With regard to this clone: Its ends do not fully match the called genes, so a read error is possible. This rearrangement joins TRBV2 to TRBJ2-3; 7 bases line up with TRBD2. The CDR3 covers 17 residues. The V gene's germline CDR1 is SNHLY and CDR2 FYNNEI. The CDR3 loop reads CASSEVGRGTLTDTQYF. CDR3 coding DNA: TGTGCCAGCAGCGAAGTGGGGCGGGGGACCCTCACAGATACGCAGTATTTT.

This sequence joins TRBV7-8 and TRBJ1-5, with no clear D. The V end lost 1 base, the J end lost 7 bases, and 11 bases lay between the germline ends. This CDR3 spans 14 amino acids. Germline lookup yields CDR1 SGHVS and CDR2 FQNEAQ. The DNA for the CDR3 is TGTGCCAGCAGCTTAGTTGGAGGGATCCAGCCCCAGCATTTT. It yields the protein CASSLVGGIQPQHF.

The rearrangement uses TRBV7-8 and TRBJ2-2; TRBD1 aligns across 10 bases. V was clipped by 5 bases and J by 2 bases; unmatched bases: 8. CDR3 length: 17 amino acids. Per germline, CDR1 SGHVS and CDR2 FQNEAQ. The CDR3 DNA reads as TGTGCCAGCAGCCGAAACCGGGACAGGGGTAACACCGGGGAGCTGTTTTTT. The encoded protein is CASSRNRDRGNTGELFF.

The chain links TRBV19 to TRBJ1-5; possibly TRBD1 for D (6 bases). Germline assignment: CDR1 LNHDA and CDR2 SQIVND (reference sequence). The V gene lost 4 bases and the J gene lost 4 bases, with 11 bases spanning the gap. CDR3 length equals 14 residues. CDR3 protein: CASSSYRENQPQHF. As DNA, the CDR3 is TGTGCCAGTAGTAGCTACAGGGAAAATCAGCCCCAGCATTTT. The whole variable domain, filled in from reference TRBV19 and TRBJ1-5, reads DGGITQSPKYLFRKEGQNVTLSCEQNLNHDAMYWYRQDPGQGLRLIYYSQIVNDFQKGDIAEGYSVSREKKESFPLTVTSAQKNPTAFYLCASSSYRENQPQHFGDGTRLSIL.

V usage is TRBV6-5 and J usage is TRBJ2-7; 9 bases align to TRBD1. Unmatched junction bases numbered 5, after V lost 6 bases and J lost 2 bases. The V gene's germline CDR1 is MNHEY and CDR2 SVGAGI. The CDR3 is made up of 14 amino acids. The CDR3 sequence is CASRGDRVTYEQYF. CDR3 DNA sequence: TGTGCCAGCAGAGGGGACAGGGTTACCTACGAGCAGTACTTC.

The J gene is TRBJ1-4, the V gene TRBV7-9; D is possibly TRBD1 (6 bases). Germline V gene lookup returns CDR1 SEHNR and CDR2 FQNEAQ (reference sequence). V shed 8 bases and J shed 5 bases, with 18 bases lying between them. The CDR3 is made up of 15 amino acids. CDR3 coding DNA: TGTGCCAGCGTAAAGGCGACAGGAAAAAATGAAAAACTGTTTTTT. Translating gives CASVKATGKNEKLFF.

In DNA form, the CDR3 reads TGTGCCAGCAGCCGAAGGTTGGAGACTAGCGGGAACGAGCAGTACTTC. Protein sequence: CASSRRLETSGNEQYF. The rearrangement links TRBV5-6 to TRBJ2-7; 11 bases agree with TRBD2. Germline V gene sequence: CDR1 SGHDT, CDR2 YYEEEE. With 4 bases clipped from V and 5 bases from J, the junction kept 11 bases outside the gene matches. The CDR3 is made up of 16 amino acids.

This clone came up a few times. J is TRBJ1-1 and V is TRBV9; no firm D call. The V end lost 5 bases, the J end lost 4 bases, and 15 bases lay between the germline ends. This CDR3 has 14 amino acids. Germline values: CDR1 SGDLS, CDR2 YYNGEE. Here the CDR3 DNA reads TGTGCCAGCAGACCCCAGACATTCCCCACTGAAGCTTTCTTT. It encodes CASRPQTFPTEAFF.

The chain links TRBV2 to TRBJ2-5, with TRBD1 identical over 8 bases. Germline V gene lookup returns CDR1 SNHLY and CDR2 FYNNEI. This CDR3 spans 15 amino acids. The V segment lost 7 bases and the J segment 4 bases; nucleotides outside the gene matches: 11. CDR3 amino acids: CASISQGARLETQYF. DNA of the CDR3: TGTGCCAGCATTTCGCAGGGGGCTAGATTAGAGACCCAGTACTTC.

The chain couples TRBV5-6 to TRBJ2-3, with 8 bases fitting TRBD1. Germline V gives CDR1 SGHDT, CDR2 YYEEEE. With 5 bases clipped from V and 2 bases from J, the junction kept 10 bases outside the gene matches. CDR3 length equals 16 residues. The CDR3 nucleotides read TGTGCCAGCAGGCCAACCAGGGGGCCCTTCACAGATACGCAGTATTTT. The encoded protein is CASRPTRGPFTDTQYF.

The rearrangement uses TRBV9 and TRBJ1-3; 8 bases are shared with TRBD1. Per germline, CDR1 SGDLS and CDR2 YYNGEE. V dropped 0 bases and J dropped 0; count of bases not matched to a gene: 2. CDR3 size: 16 residues. Written as DNA, the CDR3 is TGTGCCAGCAGCGTAGCTGGACAGGGCTCTGGAAACACCATATATTTT. Its protein product is CASSVAGQGSGNTIYF.

V usage is TRBV3-1 (or the pseudogene TRBV3-2) and J usage is TRBJ1-3, with D maybe TRBD1 (5 bases). V lost 0 bases, J lost 4 bases, and 25 bases lay in between. This CDR3 has 20 residues. Germline V gives CDR1 LGHDT, CDR2 YNNKEL (reference sequence). The CDR3 region has the DNA TGTGCCAGCAGCCAAGACCTTATGATGGCCCCTACAGGTTCCGGAAACACCATATATTTT. The encoded protein is CASSQDLMMAPTGSGNTIYF.

The chain recombines TRBV14 with TRBJ2-7; the match to TRBD2 covers 8 bases. The V gene's germline CDR1 is SGHDN and CDR2 FVKESK. This CDR3 has 14 amino acids. V was clipped by 4 bases and J by 4 bases; unmatched bases: 6. CDR3 protein: CASSRGTSWYEQYF. The DNA for the CDR3 is TGTGCCAGCAGCCGGGGGACTAGTTGGTACGAGCAGTACTTC.

The chain uses TRBV5-1 and TRBJ1-1; D might be TRBD1 (5 bases). The V gene's germline CDR1 is SGHRS and CDR2 YFSETQ. Trimming removed 1 base from V and 0 bases from J, with 10 bases in between. This CDR3 spans 15 amino acids. The CDR3 spells CASSLSRQMNTEAFF. CDR3 DNA sequence: TGCGCCAGCAGCTTGTCGAGACAGATGAACACTGAAGCTTTCTTT.